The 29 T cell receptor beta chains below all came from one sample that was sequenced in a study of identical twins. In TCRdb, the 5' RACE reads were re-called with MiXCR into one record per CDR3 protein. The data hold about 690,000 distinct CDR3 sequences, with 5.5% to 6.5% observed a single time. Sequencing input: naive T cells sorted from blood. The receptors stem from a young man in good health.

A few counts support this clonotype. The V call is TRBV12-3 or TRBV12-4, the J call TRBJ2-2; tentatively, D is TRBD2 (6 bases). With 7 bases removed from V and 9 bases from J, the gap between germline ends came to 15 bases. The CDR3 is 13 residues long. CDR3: CASTRGTPRELFF. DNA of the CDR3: TGTGCCAGCACCCGGGGGACCCCACGGGAGCTGTTTTTT.

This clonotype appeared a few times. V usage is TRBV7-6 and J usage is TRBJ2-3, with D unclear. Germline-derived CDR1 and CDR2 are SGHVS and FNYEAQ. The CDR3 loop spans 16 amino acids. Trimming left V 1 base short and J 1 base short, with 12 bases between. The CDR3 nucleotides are TGTGCCAGCAGCTTAGTGGAGCCTCATGGCACAGATACGCAGTATTTT. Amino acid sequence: CASSLVEPHGTDTQYF.

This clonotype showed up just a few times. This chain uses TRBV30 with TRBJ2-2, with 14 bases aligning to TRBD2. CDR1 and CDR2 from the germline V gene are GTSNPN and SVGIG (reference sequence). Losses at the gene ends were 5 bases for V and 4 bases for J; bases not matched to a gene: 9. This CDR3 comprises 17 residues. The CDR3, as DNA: TGTGCCTGGGCCCCTGGGACTAGCGGGAGCATCACCGGGGAGCTGTTTTTT. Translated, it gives CAWAPGTSGSITGELFF. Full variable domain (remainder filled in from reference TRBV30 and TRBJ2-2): SQTIHQWPATLVQPVGSPLSLECTVEGTSNPNLYWYRQAAGRGLQLLFYSVGIGQISSEVPQNLSASRPQDRQFILSSKKLLLSDSGFYLCAWAPGTSGSITGELFFGEGSRLTVL.

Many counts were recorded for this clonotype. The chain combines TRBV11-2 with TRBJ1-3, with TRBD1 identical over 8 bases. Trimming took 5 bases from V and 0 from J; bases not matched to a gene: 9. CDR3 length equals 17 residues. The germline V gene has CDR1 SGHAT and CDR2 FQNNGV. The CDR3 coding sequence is TGTGCCAGCAGCACACAGACAGGGGATTTCTCTGGAAACACCATATATTTT. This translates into CASSTQTGDFSGNTIYF.

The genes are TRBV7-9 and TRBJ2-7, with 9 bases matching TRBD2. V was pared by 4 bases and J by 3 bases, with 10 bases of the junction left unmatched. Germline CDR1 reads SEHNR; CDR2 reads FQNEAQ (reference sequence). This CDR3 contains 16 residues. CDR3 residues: CASSSTSGRNLYEQYV. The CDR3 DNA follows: TGTGCCAGCAGCTCGACTAGCGGAAGGAACCTCTACGAGCAGTACGTC.

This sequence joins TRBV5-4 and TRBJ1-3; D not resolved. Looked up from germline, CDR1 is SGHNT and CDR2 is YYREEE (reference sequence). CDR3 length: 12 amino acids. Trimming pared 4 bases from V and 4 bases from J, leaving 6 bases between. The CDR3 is CASSTAGNTIYF. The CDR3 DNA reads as TGTGCCAGCAGCACAGCCGGAAACACCATATATTTT.

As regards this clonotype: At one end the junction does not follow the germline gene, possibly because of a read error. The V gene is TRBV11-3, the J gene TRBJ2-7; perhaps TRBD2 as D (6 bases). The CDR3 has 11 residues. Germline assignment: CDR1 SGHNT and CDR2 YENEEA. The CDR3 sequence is CASSVGGVLHF. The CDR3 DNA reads TGTGCCAGCAGCGTTGGCGGGGTCCTCCACTTC.

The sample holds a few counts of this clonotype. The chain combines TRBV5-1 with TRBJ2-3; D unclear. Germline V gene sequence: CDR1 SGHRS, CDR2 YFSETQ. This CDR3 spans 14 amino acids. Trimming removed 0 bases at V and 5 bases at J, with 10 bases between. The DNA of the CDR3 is TGCGCCAGCAGCTTGGTGCGTCTTGAAGATACGCAGTATTTT. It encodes CASSLVRLEDTQYF.

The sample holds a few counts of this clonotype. The CDR3 is CAWSLVGVSGNTIYF. As DNA, the CDR3 is TGTGCCTGGAGTCTGGTCGGAGTCTCTGGAAACACCATATATTTT. This rearrangement joins TRBV30 to TRBJ1-3; no reliable D call. Trimming pared 2 bases from V and 0 bases from J, leaving 11 bases between. The germline V gene has CDR1 GTSNPN and CDR2 SVGIG (reference sequence). This CDR3 is built from 15 residues.

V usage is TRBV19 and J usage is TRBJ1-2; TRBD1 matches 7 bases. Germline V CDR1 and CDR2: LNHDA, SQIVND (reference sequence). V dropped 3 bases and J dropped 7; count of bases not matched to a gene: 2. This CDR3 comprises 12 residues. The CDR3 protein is CASSMRGLGYTF. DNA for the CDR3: TGTGCCAGTAGTATGAGGGGGCTTGGCTACACCTTC. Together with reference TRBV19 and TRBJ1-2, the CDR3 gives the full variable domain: DGGITQSPKYLFRKEGQNVTLSCEQNLNHDAMYWYRQDPGQGLRLIYYSQIVNDFQKGDIAEGYSVSREKKESFPLTVTSAQKNPTAFYLCASSMRGLGYTFGSGTRLTVV.

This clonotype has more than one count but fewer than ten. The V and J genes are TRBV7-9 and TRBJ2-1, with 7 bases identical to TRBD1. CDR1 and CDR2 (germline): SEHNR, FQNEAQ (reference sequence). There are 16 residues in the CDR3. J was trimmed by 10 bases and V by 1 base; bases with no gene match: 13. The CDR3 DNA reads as TGTGCCAGCAGCTTAGGTTCACAGGGGACCCGATGGGAGCAGTTCTTC. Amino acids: CASSLGSQGTRWEQFF. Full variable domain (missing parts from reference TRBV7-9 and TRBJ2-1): DTGVSQNPRHKITKRGQNVTFRCDPISEHNRLYWYRQTLGQGPEFLTYFQNEAQLEKSRLLSDRFSAERPKGSFSTLEIQRTEQGDSAMYLCASSLGSQGTRWEQFFGPGTRLTVL.

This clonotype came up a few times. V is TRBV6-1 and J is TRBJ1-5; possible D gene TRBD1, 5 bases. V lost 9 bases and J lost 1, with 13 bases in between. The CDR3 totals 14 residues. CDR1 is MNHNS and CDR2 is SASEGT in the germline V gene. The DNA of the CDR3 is TGTGCCAGTCGACAGCCCTGGAGCAATCAGCCCCAGCATTTT. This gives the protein CASRQPWSNQPQHF.

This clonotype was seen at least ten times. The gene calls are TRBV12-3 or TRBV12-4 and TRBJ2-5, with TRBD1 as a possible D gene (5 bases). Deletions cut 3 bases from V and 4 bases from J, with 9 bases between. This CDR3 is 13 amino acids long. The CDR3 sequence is CASSLWGSETQYF. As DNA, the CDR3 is TGTGCCAGCAGTTTGTGGGGCTCAGAGACCCAGTACTTC.

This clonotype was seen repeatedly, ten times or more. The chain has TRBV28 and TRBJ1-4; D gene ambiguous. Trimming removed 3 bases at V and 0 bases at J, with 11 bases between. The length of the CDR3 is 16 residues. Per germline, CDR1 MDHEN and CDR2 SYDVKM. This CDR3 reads CASSFVSGATNEKLFF. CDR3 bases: TGTGCCAGCAGTTTTGTGAGCGGGGCAACTAATGAAAAACTGTTTTTT.

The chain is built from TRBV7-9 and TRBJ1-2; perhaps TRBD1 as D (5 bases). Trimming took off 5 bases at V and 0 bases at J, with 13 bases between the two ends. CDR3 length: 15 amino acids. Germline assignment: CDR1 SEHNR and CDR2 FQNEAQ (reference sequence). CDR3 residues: CASSLGPNPNYGYTF. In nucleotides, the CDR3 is TGTGCCAGCAGCCTGGGGCCTAATCCTAACTATGGCTACACCTTC.

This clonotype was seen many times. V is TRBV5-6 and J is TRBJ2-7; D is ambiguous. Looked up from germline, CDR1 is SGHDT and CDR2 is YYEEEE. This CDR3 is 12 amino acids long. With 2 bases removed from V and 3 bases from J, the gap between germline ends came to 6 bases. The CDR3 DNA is TGTGCCAGCAGCTTAGGAGACTACGAGCAGTACGTC. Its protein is CASSLGDYEQYV.

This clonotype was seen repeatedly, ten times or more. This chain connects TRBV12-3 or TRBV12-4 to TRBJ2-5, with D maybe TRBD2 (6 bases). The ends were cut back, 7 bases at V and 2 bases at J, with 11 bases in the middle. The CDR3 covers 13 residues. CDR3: CASNRGTQETQYF. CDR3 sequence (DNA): TGTGCCAGCAACCGCGGGACTCAAGAGACCCAGTACTTC.

CDR3 sequence: CASTAFGGPTSYNEQFF. Here the CDR3 DNA reads TGTGCCAGCACCGCCTTTGGGGGACCTACTTCCTACAATGAGCAGTTCTTC. This chain uses TRBV12-3 or TRBV12-4 with TRBJ2-1; D might be TRBD1 or TRBD2, each matching 5 bases. V lost 7 bases and J lost 1, with 20 bases in between. The CDR3 extends over 17 amino acids.

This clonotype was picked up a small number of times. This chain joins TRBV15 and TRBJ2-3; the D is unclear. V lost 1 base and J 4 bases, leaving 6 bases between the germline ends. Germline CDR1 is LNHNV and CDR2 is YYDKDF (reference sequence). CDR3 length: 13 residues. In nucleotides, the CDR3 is TGTGCCACCAGCAGAGTTAAGGCAGATACGCAGTATTTT. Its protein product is CATSRVKADTQYF.

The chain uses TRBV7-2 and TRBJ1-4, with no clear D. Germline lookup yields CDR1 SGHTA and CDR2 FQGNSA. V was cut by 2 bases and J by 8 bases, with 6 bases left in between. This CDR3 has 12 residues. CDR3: CASSLLREKLFF. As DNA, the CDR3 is TGTGCCAGCAGCTTACTGAGGGAAAAACTGTTTTTT.

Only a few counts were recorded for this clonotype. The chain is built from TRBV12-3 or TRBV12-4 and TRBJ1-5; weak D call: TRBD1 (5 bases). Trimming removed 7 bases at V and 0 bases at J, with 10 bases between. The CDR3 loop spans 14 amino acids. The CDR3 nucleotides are TGTGCCAGCACTCGGGGGGATAGCAATCAGCCCCAGCATTTT. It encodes CASTRGDSNQPQHF.

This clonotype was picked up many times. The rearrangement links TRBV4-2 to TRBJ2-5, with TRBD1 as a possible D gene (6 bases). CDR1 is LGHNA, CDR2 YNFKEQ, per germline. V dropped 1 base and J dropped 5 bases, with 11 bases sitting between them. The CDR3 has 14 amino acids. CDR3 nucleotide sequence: TGTGCCAGCAGCCAAGGAAGGGGGATCGAGACCCAGTACTTC. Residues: CASSQGRGIETQYF.

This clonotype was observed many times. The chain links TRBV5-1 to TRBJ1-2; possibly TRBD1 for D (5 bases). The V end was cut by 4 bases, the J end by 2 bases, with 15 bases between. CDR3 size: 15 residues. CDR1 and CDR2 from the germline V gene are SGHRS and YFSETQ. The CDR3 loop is CASSLLGGENYGYTF. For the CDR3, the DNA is TGCGCCAGCAGCCTCCTAGGAGGGGAAAACTATGGCTACACCTTC. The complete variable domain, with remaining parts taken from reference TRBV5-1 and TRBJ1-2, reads KAGVTQTPRYLIKTRGQQVTLSCSPISGHRSVSWYQQTPGQGLQFLFEYFSETQRNKGNFPGRFSGRQFSNSRSEMNVSTLELGDSALYLCASSLLGGENYGYTFGSGTRLTVV.

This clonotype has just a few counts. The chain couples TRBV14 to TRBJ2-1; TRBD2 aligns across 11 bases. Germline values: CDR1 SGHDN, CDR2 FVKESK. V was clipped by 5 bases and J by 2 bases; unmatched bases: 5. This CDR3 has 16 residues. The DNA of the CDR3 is TGTGCCAGCAGCAATATAGCGGGGGGGCCCTACAATGAGCAGTTCTTC. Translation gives CASSNIAGGPYNEQFF.

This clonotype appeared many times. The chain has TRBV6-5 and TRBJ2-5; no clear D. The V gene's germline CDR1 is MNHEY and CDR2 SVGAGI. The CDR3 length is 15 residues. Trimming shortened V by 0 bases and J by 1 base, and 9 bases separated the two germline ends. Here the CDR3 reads CASSYSMPIQETQYF. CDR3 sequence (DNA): TGTGCCAGCAGTTACTCGATGCCAATCCAAGAGACCCAGTACTTC.

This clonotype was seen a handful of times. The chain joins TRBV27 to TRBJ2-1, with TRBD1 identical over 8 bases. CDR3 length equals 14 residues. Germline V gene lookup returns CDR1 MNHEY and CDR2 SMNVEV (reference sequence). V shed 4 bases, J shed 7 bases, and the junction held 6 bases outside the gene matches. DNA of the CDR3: TGTGCCAGCAGTTCTGGCAGGGGGCTAAATGAGCAGTTCTTC. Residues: CASSSGRGLNEQFF.

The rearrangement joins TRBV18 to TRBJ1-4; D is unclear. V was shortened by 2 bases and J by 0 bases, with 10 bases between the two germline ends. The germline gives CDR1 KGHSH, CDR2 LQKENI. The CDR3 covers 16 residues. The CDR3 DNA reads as TGTGCCAGCTCACCAACCCAGGTGGCAACTAATGAAAAACTGTTTTTT. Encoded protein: CASSPTQVATNEKLFF.

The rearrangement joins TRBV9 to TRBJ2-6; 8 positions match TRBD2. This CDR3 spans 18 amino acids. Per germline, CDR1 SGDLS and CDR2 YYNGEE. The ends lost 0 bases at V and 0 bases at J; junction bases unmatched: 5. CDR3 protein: CASSVVPGGVSGANVLTF. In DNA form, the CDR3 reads TGTGCCAGCAGCGTAGTCCCGGGAGGGGTCTCTGGGGCCAACGTCCTGACTTTC.

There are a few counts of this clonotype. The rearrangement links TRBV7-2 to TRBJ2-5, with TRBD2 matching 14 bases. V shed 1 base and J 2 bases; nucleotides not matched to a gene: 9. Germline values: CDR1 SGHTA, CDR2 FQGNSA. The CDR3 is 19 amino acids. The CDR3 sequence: CASSLGPTSGRAGQETQYF. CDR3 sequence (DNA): TGTGCCAGCAGCTTAGGGCCGACTAGCGGGAGGGCCGGACAAGAGACCCAGTACTTC.